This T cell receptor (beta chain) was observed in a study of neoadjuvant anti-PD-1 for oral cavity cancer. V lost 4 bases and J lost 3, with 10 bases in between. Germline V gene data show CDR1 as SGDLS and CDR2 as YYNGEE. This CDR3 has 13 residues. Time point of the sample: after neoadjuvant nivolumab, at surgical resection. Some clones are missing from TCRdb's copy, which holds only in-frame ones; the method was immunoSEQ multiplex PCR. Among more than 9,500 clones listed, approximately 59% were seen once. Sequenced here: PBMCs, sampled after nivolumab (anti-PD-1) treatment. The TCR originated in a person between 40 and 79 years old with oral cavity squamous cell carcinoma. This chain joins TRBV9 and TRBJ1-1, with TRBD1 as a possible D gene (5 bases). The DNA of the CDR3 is TGTGCCAGCAGCCTCAGGGTGTACACTGAAGCTTTCTTT. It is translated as CASSLRVYTEAFF.